The rows below give T cell receptor beta chains drawn from one sample of a study of cytomegalovirus exposure and HLA in healthy donors. Sequencing used immunoSEQ multiplex PCR; TCRdb keeps in-frame clones, though not all of them. Among about 170,000 clones, about 76% were seen once, and the ten largest hold around 5%. The specimen was PBMCs. These receptors all come from a woman between 18 and 29 years old in good health and CMV-seropositive. CDR3s include the opening cysteine and the closing phenylalanine or tryptophan. A D gene is named only where the DNA matches it firmly. A clone size is listed for some rows: how often the clone was seen (once, few, many), or a class if it is expanded.

j_call: TRBJ2-1; clone_size: .; d_call: .; v_call: TRBV2; cdr3_aa: CASSAGLYNEQFF; cdr3_nt: TGTGCCAGCAGCGCGGGCCTCTACAATGAGCAGTTCTTC
j_call: TRBJ2-7; clone_size: .; d_call: TRBD1; v_call: TRBV5-1; cdr3_aa: CASRTLTGLEPYEQYF; cdr3_nt: TGCGCCAGCAGGACCTTGACAGGGCTTGAGCCCTACGAGCAGTACTTC
j_call: TRBJ2-2; clone_size: .; d_call: .; v_call: TRBV29-1; cdr3_aa: CSDRDTDRGAVF; cdr3_nt: TGCAGCGACCGGGACACGGACCGGGGAGCTGTTTTT
j_call: TRBJ1-5; clone_size: few; d_call: .; v_call: TRBV21-1; cdr3_aa: CASSKGGTEQPYSNQPQHF; cdr3_nt: TGTGCCAGCAGCAAAGGAGGGACAGAGCAGCCTTATAGCAATCAGCCCCAGCATTTT
j_call: TRBJ2-3; clone_size: .; d_call: TRBD2; v_call: TRBV5-4; cdr3_aa: CASRLVGGSTDTQYF; cdr3_nt: TGTGCCAGCAGATTGGTGGGGGGGAGCACAGATACGCAGTATTTT
j_call: TRBJ1-1; clone_size: .; d_call: .; v_call: TRBV7-3; cdr3_aa: CASSLEGLNTEAFF; cdr3_nt: TGTGCCAGCAGCTTAGAGGGTTTGAACACTGAAGCTTTCTTT
j_call: TRBJ1-1; clone_size: few; d_call: TRBD1; v_call: TRBV6-5; cdr3_aa: CASSYSTGFTEAFF; cdr3_nt: TGTGCCAGCAGTTACTCGACAGGGTTCACTGAAGCTTTCTTT
j_call: TRBJ1-1; clone_size: .; d_call: .; v_call: TRBV5-1; cdr3_aa: CGTLGAPFTEAFF; cdr3_nt: TGCGGGACCTTGGGGGCTCCGTTTACGGAAGCTTTCTTT
j_call: TRBJ1-6; clone_size: .; d_call: .; v_call: TRBV14; cdr3_aa: CASSLADSPLHF; cdr3_nt: TGTGCCAGCAGCCTGGCGGATTCACCCCTCCACTTT
j_call: TRBJ2-7; clone_size: .; d_call: TRBD1; v_call: TRBV5-1; cdr3_aa: CASSLALRDRGSYEQYF; cdr3_nt: TGCGCCAGCAGCTTGGCTCTCCGGGACAGGGGATCCTACGAGCAGTACTTC
j_call: TRBJ2-2; clone_size: .; d_call: .; v_call: TRBV19; cdr3_aa: CASSPGGIGGELFF; cdr3_nt: TGTGCCAGTAGTCCAGGGGGGATTGGCGGGGAGCTGTTTTTT
j_call: TRBJ1-3; clone_size: few; d_call: TRBD1; v_call: TRBV4-3; cdr3_aa: CASSNRGGAAGNTIYF; cdr3_nt: TGCGCCAGCAGCAACAGGGGTGGGGCAGCCGGAAACACCATATATTTT
j_call: TRBJ1-1; clone_size: once; d_call: .; v_call: TRBV5-5; cdr3_aa: CASSAVRPRSTEAFF; cdr3_nt: TGTGCCAGCAGCGCTGTCCGACCTAGGAGCACTGAAGCTTTCTTT
j_call: TRBJ2-1; clone_size: .; d_call: .; v_call: TRBV5-1; cdr3_aa: CASSSSAGNEQFF; cdr3_nt: TGCGCCAGCAGCTCCTCTGCGGGCAATGAGCAGTTCTTC
j_call: TRBJ1-5; clone_size: .; d_call: TRBD1; v_call: TRBV28; cdr3_aa: CASSYSRQGGQPQHF; cdr3_nt: TGTGCCAGCAGTTATAGCAGACAGGGGGGTCAGCCCCAGCATTTT
j_call: TRBJ2-5; clone_size: .; d_call: .; v_call: TRBV7-9; cdr3_aa: CSSTLDQQGTQYF; cdr3_nt: TGTTCCAGCACCCTGGACCAACAGGGGACCCAGTACTTC
j_call: TRBJ2-5; clone_size: .; d_call: .; v_call: TRBV11-1; cdr3_aa: CASSPTGNEETQYF; cdr3_nt: TGTGCCAGCAGCCCTACAGGGAACGAGGAGACCCAGTACTTC
j_call: TRBJ1-1; clone_size: .; d_call: .; v_call: TRBV13; cdr3_aa: CASSFAEGQRGTEAFF; cdr3_nt: TGTGCCAGCAGCTTTGCGGAGGGGCAGCGCGGCACTGAAGCTTTCTTT
j_call: TRBJ1-1; clone_size: .; d_call: .; v_call: TRBV6-5; cdr3_aa: CASSRARTVNTEAFF; cdr3_nt: TGTGCCAGCAGCCGTGCTAGGACAGTGAACACTGAAGCTTTCTTT
j_call: TRBJ2-7; clone_size: .; d_call: TRBD2; v_call: TRBV11-2; cdr3_aa: CASSPGTSLYEQYF; cdr3_nt: TGTGCCAGCAGCCCCGGGACTAGCTTGTACGAGCAGTACTTC
j_call: TRBJ2-3; clone_size: once; d_call: TRBD2; v_call: TRBV2; cdr3_aa: CASSWTSGGTTTDTQYF; cdr3_nt: TGTGCCAGCAGTTGGACTAGCGGGGGGACCACCACAGATACGCAGTATTTT
j_call: TRBJ1-1; clone_size: .; d_call: TRBD1; v_call: TRBV28; cdr3_aa: CASSPPGQGTEAFF; cdr3_nt: TGTGCCAGCAGCCCTCCGGGACAGGGCACTGAAGCTTTCTTT
j_call: TRBJ2-7; clone_size: .; d_call: .; v_call: TRBV29-1; cdr3_aa: CSVVVSQLHGSYEQYF; cdr3_nt: TGCAGCGTTGTGGTGTCTCAGTTGCATGGTTCCTACGAGCAGTACTTC
j_call: TRBJ2-3; clone_size: .; d_call: .; v_call: TRBV7-2; cdr3_aa: CASSAQVSTDTQYF; cdr3_nt: TGTGCCAGCAGCGCCCAGGTCAGCACAGATACGCAGTATTTT
j_call: TRBJ2-1; clone_size: .; d_call: TRBD1; v_call: TRBV27; cdr3_aa: CASSPRSPGQGAGNEQFF; cdr3_nt: TGTGCCAGCAGTCCCCGGAGTCCGGGACAGGGTGCGGGGAATGAGCAGTTCTTC
j_call: TRBJ2-7; clone_size: .; d_call: .; v_call: TRBV6-1; cdr3_aa: CASSVRDGQFYEQYF; cdr3_nt: TGTGCCAGCAGTGTTCGGGACGGACAGTTCTACGAGCAGTACTTC
j_call: TRBJ1-2; clone_size: few; d_call: .; v_call: TRBV5-1; cdr3_aa: CASSLEGVVGYTF; cdr3_nt: TGCGCCAGCAGCTTAGAGGGGGTCGTTGGCTACACCTTC
j_call: TRBJ2-1; clone_size: .; d_call: .; v_call: TRBV7-9; cdr3_aa: CASSLENRADEQFF; cdr3_nt: TGTGCCAGCAGCTTAGAAAACAGGGCGGATGAGCAGTTCTTC
j_call: TRBJ2-1; clone_size: .; d_call: TRBD1; v_call: TRBV30; cdr3_aa: CAWRVDRDNEQLF; cdr3_nt: TGTGCCTGGAGGGTGGACAGGGACAATGAGCAGCTCTTC
j_call: TRBJ2-5; clone_size: .; d_call: TRBD2; v_call: TRBV30; cdr3_aa: CAWSGTSGGETQYF; cdr3_nt: TGTGCCTGGAGTGGGACTAGCGGGGGGGAGACCCAGTACTTC
j_call: TRBJ1-2; clone_size: .; d_call: .; v_call: TRBV7-8; cdr3_aa: CASSLGGLQNYGYTF; cdr3_nt: TGTGCCAGCAGCTTAGGAGGCCTTCAAAACTATGGCTACACCTTC
j_call: TRBJ1-1; clone_size: .; d_call: .; v_call: TRBV29-1; cdr3_aa: CSGTQGLNTEAFF; cdr3_nt: TGCAGCGGCACACAGGGATTGAACACTGAAGCTTTCTTT
j_call: TRBJ1-5; clone_size: few; d_call: .; v_call: TRBV30; cdr3_aa: CAWSGRGDYSNQPQHF; cdr3_nt: TGTGCCTGGAGTGGGCGGGGAGACTATAGCAATCAGCCCCAGCATTTT
j_call: TRBJ2-4; clone_size: .; d_call: TRBD1; v_call: TRBV2; cdr3_aa: CASSGLDRKNIQYF; cdr3_nt: TGTGCCAGCAGCGGGTTGGACAGGAAAAACATTCAGTACTTC
j_call: TRBJ2-2; clone_size: few; d_call: TRBD2; v_call: TRBV6-5; cdr3_aa: CASSYSSGGTAGELFF; cdr3_nt: TGTGCCAGCAGTTATAGTAGCGGGGGGACTGCCGGGGAGCTGTTTTTT
j_call: TRBJ2-3; clone_size: .; d_call: TRBD1; v_call: TRBV6-5; cdr3_aa: CASATGGTDTQYF; cdr3_nt: TGTGCCAGCGCGACAGGGGGCACAGATACGCAGTATTTT
j_call: TRBJ1-3; clone_size: .; d_call: .; v_call: TRBV18; cdr3_aa: CASSPGEYTIYF; cdr3_nt: TGTGCCAGCTCACCCGGGGAGTACACCATATATTTT